This entry features one T cell receptor beta chain sequence. Extracted RNA was reverse transcribed into cDNA, the sequencing template. Using immunoSEQ multiplex PCR, the repertoire was profiled, and TCRdb retains in-frame clones only, with some absent. The sample lists approximately 110,000 clones; roughly three fifths were seen once. Noted treatment: oral pan-JAK inhibitor, 5-10 mg twice daily. V was pared by 2 bases and J by 1 base, with 9 bases between. The CDR3 contains 14 residues. The germline V gene has CDR1 SGHDT and CDR2 YYEEEE. The data were taken from a study of CD8+ T cells in alopecia areata.

V and J are TRBV5-6 and TRBJ1-1; D gene ambiguous. Source: CD8+ T cells sorted from blood, taken at week 24, from a patient treated with tofacitinib. This receptor was taken from a human donor with alopecia areata. This CDR3 is CASSFPRTNTEAFF. The DNA of the CDR3 is TGTGCCAGCAGCTTTCCCCGGACGAACACTGAAGCTTTCTTT.